One sample yielded the 8 T cell receptor beta chains listed below, sequenced in a study of cytomegalovirus exposure and HLA in healthy donors. With 60 Vbeta and 13 Jbeta primers, the PCR was carried out. Sequencing used immunoSEQ multiplex PCR; TCRdb keeps in-frame clones, though not all of them. The sample yields approximately 210,000 clones, 82% seen once. Sequencing used PBMCs. These receptor sequences come from a middle-aged man in good health and CMV-seropositive.

CDR3 coding DNA: TGTGCCAGCAGCCAAGACACGGTAGCGGGAGTAACCGAGCAGTACTTC. Translated, it gives CASSQDTVAGVTEQYF. The chain is built from TRBV14 and TRBJ2-7; the match to TRBD2 covers 9 bases. Germline trimming cut 0 bases from V and 6 bases from J; bases unmatched to any gene: 9. CDR3 size: 16 residues. Germline CDR1 and CDR2: SGHDN and FVKESK. Filled out from reference TRBV14 and TRBJ2-7, the complete variable domain reads EAGVTQFPSHSVIEKGQTVTLRCDPISGHDNLYWYRRVMGKEIKFLLHFVKESKQDESGMPNNRFLAERTGGTYSTLKVQPAELEDSGVYFCASSQDTVAGVTEQYFGPGTRLTVT.

The chain has TRBV30 and TRBJ2-2; D possibly corresponds to TRBD1 (5 bases). Germline V CDR1 and CDR2: GTSNPN, SVGIG (reference sequence). There are 15 residues in the CDR3. Trimming cost V 0 bases and J 3 bases, with 11 bases left between them. CDR3 sequence reads: CAWSVGQIDTGELFF. The CDR3 DNA sequence: TGTGCCTGGAGTGTAGGACAAATCGACACCGGGGAGCTGTTTTTT.

This clone was seen only a few times. The rearrangement joins TRBV5-1 to TRBJ1-6; D remains ambiguous. V was trimmed by 6 bases and J by 10 bases, leaving 14 bases between them. The CDR3 is 13 amino acids. Germline V gives CDR1 SGHRS, CDR2 YFSETQ. This CDR3 is CASTGGRRSPLHF. Written as DNA, the CDR3 is TGCGCCAGCACGGGAGGCCGCCGCTCACCCCTCCACTTT. The full variable domain, with the rest looked up from reference TRBV5-1 and TRBJ1-6, is KAGVTQTPRYLIKTRGQQVTLSCSPISGHRSVSWYQQTPGQGLQFLFEYFSETQRNKGNFPGRFSGRQFSNSRSEMNVSTLELGDSALYLCASTGGRRSPLHFGNGTRLTVT.

V gene TRBV7-3 combines with J gene TRBJ1-2; D is possibly TRBD1 (5 bases). Germline CDR1 is SGHTA and CDR2 is FQGTGA. V was trimmed by 2 bases and J by 8 bases, leaving 18 bases between them. This CDR3 is 15 amino acids long. CDR3: CASSLSREASSGYTF. The DNA of the CDR3 is TGTGCCAGCAGCTTATCCAGGGAGGCGTCGTCGGGCTACACCTTC.

This sequence joins TRBV9 and TRBJ1-3, with a weak D call TRBD1 (5 bases). The CDR3 totals 14 residues. Germline lookup yields CDR1 SGDLS and CDR2 YYNGEE. V was cut by 4 bases and J by 4 bases, with 12 bases left in between. The chain's CDR3 is CASSRTLLGNTIYF. The CDR3 region has the DNA TGTGCCAGCAGCCGGACACTCCTCGGAAACACCATATATTTT.

A word on this clone: The sample holds other DNA sequences that translate to the same CDR3. The V and J genes are TRBV27 and TRBJ2-3, with 7 positions matching TRBD2. Germline CDR1 MNHEY, CDR2 SMNVEV (reference sequence). V shed 5 bases and J 5 bases; nucleotides not matched to a gene: 10. The CDR3 has 15 residues. The CDR3: CASSLGAGVIDTQYF. In nucleotides, the CDR3 is TGTGCCAGCAGTCTAGGGGCGGGAGTTATAGATACGCAGTATTTT.

CDR3 coding DNA: TGTGCCAGCAGCTTCAGGGAAGCGCAGTACTTC. Its translation is CASSFREAQYF. J is TRBJ2-7 and V is TRBV7-9; weak D call: TRBD1 (5 bases). Germline V gene lookup returns CDR1 SEHNR and CDR2 FQNEAQ (reference sequence). There are 11 residues in the CDR3. V lost 3 bases and J lost 9, with 9 bases in between.

The chain joins TRBV20-1 to TRBJ1-1, with no clear D. The CDR3 contains 11 residues. CDR1 and CDR2 from the germline V gene are DFQATT and SNEGSKA (reference sequence). V was clipped by 4 bases and J by 7 bases, with 10 bases between them. Written as DNA, the CDR3 is TGCAGTGCTATGAGGAGGATTGAAGCTTTCTTT. It codes for CSAMRRIEAFF.